One sample yielded the 11 T cell receptor beta chains listed below, sequenced in a study of identifying expanded T cells in peripheral blood (dated by TCRdb to the late 2010s). Library creation used the immunoSEQ multiplex PCR assay. The table was pulled from immuneACCESS by TCRdb, which kept in-frame rearrangements only. Such tables lose some clones; where checked, under half of the loss comes from unresolved V genes, and the rest has no known cause. Present in this sample are 100,000 to 150,000 clones, 80% to 90% of which were seen just once. 8.4% of the sample rests with the top ten. The sequencing input was blood. All receptors derive from a person aged 18 to 70 in good health.

V usage is TRBV5-1 and J usage is TRBJ1-4; possibly TRBD1 for D (6 bases). There are 15 residues in the CDR3. V was clipped by 4 bases and J by 0 bases, with 10 bases between them. CDR1 is SGHRS, CDR2 YFSETQ, per germline. The CDR3 region is CASSPHRATNEKLFF. The CDR3 DNA is TGCGCCAGCAGCCCCCACAGGGCAACTAATGAAAAACTGTTTTTT.

The chain uses TRBV5-1 and TRBJ2-6, with TRBD2 matching over 9 bases. The germline V gene encodes CDR1 SGHRS and CDR2 YFSETQ. The V segment lost 4 bases and the J segment 2 bases; nucleotides outside the gene matches: 13. This CDR3 spans 19 amino acids. Here the CDR3 DNA reads TGCGCCAGCAGCCGGGAGTGGGCTAGCGGGATGGCTGGGGCCAACGTCCTGACTTTC. Its protein product is CASSREWASGMAGANVLTF.

This chain joins TRBV27 and TRBJ2-2; 9 bases map to TRBD1. With V trimmed by 6 bases and J by 5 bases, 7 bases remained unmatched. CDR3 length: 15 residues. The V gene's germline CDR1 is MNHEY and CDR2 SMNVEV (reference sequence). The CDR3 reads CASRRGQGTTGELFF. The CDR3 nucleotides are TGTGCCAGCAGACGCGGACAGGGGACGACCGGGGAGCTGTTTTTT.

The chain recombines TRBV5-6 with TRBJ1-1, with a possible D match to TRBD1 (6 bases). CDR3 size: 12 residues. Germline values: CDR1 SGHDT, CDR2 YYEEEE. Trimming removed 4 bases from V and 10 bases from J, with 14 bases in between. The CDR3 DNA reads TGTGCCAGCAGCCGGACAGAGGGAGTAGCTTTCTTT. As protein: CASSRTEGVAFF.

This chain uses TRBV6-5 with TRBJ2-7; TRBD1 matches at 7 bases. CDR1 MNHEY and CDR2 SVGAGI come from the germline V gene. The CDR3 extends over 13 amino acids. V dropped 10 bases and J dropped 2; count of bases not matched to a gene: 8. This chain's CDR3 is CATSLGTAYEQYF. The CDR3 coding sequence is TGTGCCACCTCACTAGGGACAGCCTACGAGCAGTACTTC.

This chain links TRBV11-2 with TRBJ1-1, with a possible D match to TRBD1 (5 bases). Trimming removed 5 bases from V and 0 bases from J, with 10 bases in between. The CDR3 has 14 residues. The germline V gene has CDR1 SGHAT and CDR2 FQNNGV. The CDR3 loop reads CASSPGTLNTEAFF. The DNA of the CDR3 is TGTGCCAGCAGCCCAGGGACTTTGAACACTGAAGCTTTCTTT.

The chain carries TRBV7-2 and TRBJ1-2, with D tentatively TRBD1 (5 bases). CDR3 size: 14 residues. V shed 2 bases and J shed 7 bases, with 14 bases lying between them. Per the germline V gene, CDR1 is SGHTA and CDR2 is FQGNSA. Written as DNA, the CDR3 is TGTGCCAGCAGCTTATCTGCCAGGGTATCTGGCTACACCTTC. It codes for CASSLSARVSGYTF.

The V and J genes are TRBV10-2 and TRBJ2-5; 8 nucleotides agree with TRBD2. The CDR3 loop spans 14 amino acids. V trimming: 4 bases; J trimming: 3 bases; junction bases outside the gene matches: 4. Germline V lookup: CDR1 WSHSY, CDR2 SAAADI. This CDR3 reads CASSAELAEETQYF. CDR3 in DNA: TGCGCCAGCAGTGCGGAACTAGCGGAAGAGACCCAGTACTTC.

The chain is built from TRBV2 and TRBJ2-7; tentatively, D is TRBD1 (6 bases). Trimming took 3 bases from V and 0 from J, leaving 12 bases between them. Germline V lookup: CDR1 SNHLY, CDR2 FYNNEI. The CDR3 spans 15 residues. In nucleotides, the CDR3 is TGTGCCAGCAGTGACCGTGGGACATCCTCCTACGAGCAGTACTTC. Its translation is CASSDRGTSSYEQYF.

This clone was observed a single time. The chain joins TRBV28 to TRBJ2-7; 7 bases map to TRBD2. The CDR3 totals 15 residues. Germline loops: CDR1 MDHEN, CDR2 SYDVKM. J lost 1 base, V lost 3 bases, and 6 bases had no gene match. The CDR3: CASSFSTSRSYEQYF. The CDR3 nucleotides read TGTGCCAGCAGTTTCTCGACTAGCCGATCCTACGAGCAGTACTTC.

This clone was observed a few times. The rearrangement uses TRBV2 and TRBJ1-3; D remains ambiguous. The CDR3 length is 15 residues. The ends were cut back, 4 bases at V and 0 bases at J, with 10 bases in the middle. Germline V gene lookup returns CDR1 SNHLY and CDR2 FYNNEI. The CDR3 loop reads CASSGWLTSGNTIYF. The CDR3 DNA follows: TGTGCCAGCAGTGGATGGCTGACCTCTGGAAACACCATATATTTT.